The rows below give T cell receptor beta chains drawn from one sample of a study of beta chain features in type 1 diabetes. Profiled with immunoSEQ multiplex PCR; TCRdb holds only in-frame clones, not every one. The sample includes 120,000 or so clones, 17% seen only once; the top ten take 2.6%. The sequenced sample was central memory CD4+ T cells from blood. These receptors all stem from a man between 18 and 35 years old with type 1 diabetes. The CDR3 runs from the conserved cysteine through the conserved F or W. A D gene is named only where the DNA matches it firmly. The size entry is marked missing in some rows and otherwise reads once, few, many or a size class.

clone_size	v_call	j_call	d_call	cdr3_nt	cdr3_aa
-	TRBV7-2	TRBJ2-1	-	TGTGCCAGCAGCCCCGCCGGAAATGAGCAGTTCTTC	CASSPAGNEQFF
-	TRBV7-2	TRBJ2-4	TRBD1	TGTGCCAGCAGCTTAGGCGGGACAGGGGCCAAAAACATTCAGTACTTC	CASSLGGTGAKNIQYF
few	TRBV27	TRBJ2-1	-	TGTGCCAGCAGTTCCACCGGGTCAGTGGACAATGAGCAGTTCTTC	CASSSTGSVDNEQFF
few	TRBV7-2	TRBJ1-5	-	TGTGCCAGCAGCTTATATCAGGGGCAGGGGCAGCCCCAGCATTTT	CASSLYQGQGQPQHF
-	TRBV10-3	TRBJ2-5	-	TGTGCCATCAGCGACGACCGGGACCGCCCCCAGTACTTC	CAISDDRDRPQYF
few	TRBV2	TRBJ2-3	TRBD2	TGTGCCAGCAGTGACGGGACTAGCGGGCCTACAGATACGCAGTATTTT	CASSDGTSGPTDTQYF
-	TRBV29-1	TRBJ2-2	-	TGCAGCGTCCGAGAGAGGTCGAACACCGGGGAGCTGTTTTTT	CSVRERSNTGELFF
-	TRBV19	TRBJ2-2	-	TGTGCCAGTAGTATTAGTAGCATGAACACCGGGGAGCTGTTTTTT	CASSISSMNTGELFF
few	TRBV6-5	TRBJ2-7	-	TGTGCCAGCAGGGAGGACTACGAGCAGTACTTC	CASREDYEQYF
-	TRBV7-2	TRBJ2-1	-	TGTGCCAGCAGCTATCAGGGGCCGTCCTACAATGAGCAGTTCTTC	CASSYQGPSYNEQFF